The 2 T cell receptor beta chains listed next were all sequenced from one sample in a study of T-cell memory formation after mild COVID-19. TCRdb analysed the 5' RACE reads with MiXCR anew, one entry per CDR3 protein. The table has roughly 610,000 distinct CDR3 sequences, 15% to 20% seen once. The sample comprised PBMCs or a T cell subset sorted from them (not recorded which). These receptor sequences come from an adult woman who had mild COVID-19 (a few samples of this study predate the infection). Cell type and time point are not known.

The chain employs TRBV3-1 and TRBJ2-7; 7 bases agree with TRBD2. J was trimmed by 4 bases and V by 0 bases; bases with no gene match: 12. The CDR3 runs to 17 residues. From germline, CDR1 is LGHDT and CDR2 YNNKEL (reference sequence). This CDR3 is CASSQEGIASGEYEQYF. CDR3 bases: TGTGCCAGCAGCCAAGAGGGGATAGCTAGCGGAGAGTACGAGCAGTACTTC.

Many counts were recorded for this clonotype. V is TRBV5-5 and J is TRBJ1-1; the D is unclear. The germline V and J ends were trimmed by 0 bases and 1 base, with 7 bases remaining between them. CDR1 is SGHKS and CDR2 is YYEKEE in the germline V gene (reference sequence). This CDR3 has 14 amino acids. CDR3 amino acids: CASSLATGNTEAFF. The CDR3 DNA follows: TGTGCCAGCAGCTTGGCGACGGGGAACACTGAAGCTTTCTTT.